A single sample is the source of the 13 T cell receptor beta chains below, sequenced in a study of shared clonotypes between healthy human individuals. Cells designated naive CD8 were CD45RO-negative and were positively selected for CCR7, with terminally differentiated effector memory CD45RA+ cells excluded. Profiling relied on immunoSEQ multiplex PCR, and the TCRdb table lists in-frame clones only, not all of them. The top ten hold approximately 1% of the sample, which has some 1,900,000 clones, around 96% seen once. Sequencing was done on a sample of naive CD8+ T cells sorted from blood. These TCRs come from a young man in good health.

CDR3 region: CASSEFAGGYEQYF. In DNA, the CDR3 is TGTGCCAGCAGTGAGTTTGCGGGGGGCTACGAGCAGTACTTC. This chain links TRBV6-4 with TRBJ2-7, with 8 bases fitting TRBD2. V gave up 3 bases and J gave up 3 bases; unmatched junction bases: 4. This CDR3 is 14 amino acids long. Germline assignment: CDR1 MRHNA and CDR2 SNTAGT.

This clone was detected only a few times. The chain couples TRBV5-6 to TRBJ1-1; D not resolved. CDR1 is SGHDT and CDR2 is YYEEEE in the germline V gene. V was shortened by 4 bases and J by 0 bases, with 7 bases between the two germline ends. This CDR3 has 13 amino acids. The DNA for the CDR3 is TGTGCCAGCAGCAACGACATGAACACTGAAGCTTTCTTT. Encoded protein: CASSNDMNTEAFF.

The J gene is TRBJ2-7, the V gene TRBV11-2, with a weak D call TRBD2 (5 bases). The CDR3 sequence is 16 residues long. The germline V gene has CDR1 SGHAT and CDR2 FQNNGV. V lost 1 base and J 5 bases, leaving 18 bases between the germline ends. The CDR3 sequence is CASSLGATTIGDEQYF. CDR3 sequence (DNA): TGTGCCAGCAGCTTAGGTGCTACCACAATCGGGGACGAGCAGTACTTC.

This clone was counted a single time. The chain is built from TRBV14 and TRBJ1-2; D is undetermined. Germline V gives CDR1 SGHDN, CDR2 FVKESK. The CDR3 is 14 residues long. The V end was cut by 0 bases, the J end by 1 base, with 6 bases between. CDR3 nucleotide sequence: TGTGCCAGCAGCCAAGACGGAGGTAACTATGGCTACACCTTC. It is translated as CASSQDGGNYGYTF.

The chain carries TRBV18 and TRBJ1-4; D is perhaps TRBD1 (5 bases). The CDR3 has 15 residues. With 3 bases removed from V and 8 bases from J, the gap between germline ends came to 16 bases. Germline values: CDR1 KGHSH, CDR2 LQKENI. For the CDR3, the DNA is TGTGCCAGCTCACCGCGGGACGCCGGCGGGGAAAAACTGTTTTTT. It encodes CASSPRDAGGEKLFF.

This rearrangement joins TRBV5-1 to TRBJ2-7; 7 bases align to TRBD2. The J segment lost 2 bases and the V segment lost 2 bases, leaving 4 bases of the junction unmatched. Germline-derived CDR1 and CDR2 are SGHRS and YFSETQ. CDR3 size: 14 residues. Here the CDR3 reads CASSFGGNPYEQYF. The CDR3 bases are TGCGCCAGCAGCTTCGGGGGGAACCCCTACGAGCAGTACTTC.

The chain employs TRBV5-4 and TRBJ2-7, with TRBD2 matching over 7 bases. V was clipped by 4 bases and J by 6 bases; unmatched bases: 13. In germline, CDR1 is SGHNT, CDR2 YYREEE (reference sequence). CDR3 length: 15 amino acids. As DNA, the CDR3 is TGTGCCAGCAGCAACGGACTAGAGAGGAACAGCGAGCAGTACTTC. Translating it yields CASSNGLERNSEQYF. The variable domain in full, completed from reference TRBV5-4 and TRBJ2-7, reads ETGVTQSPTHLIKTRGQQVTLRCSSQSGHNTVSWYQQALGQGPQFIFQYYREEENGRGNFPPRFSGLQFPNYSSELNVNALELDDSALYLCASSNGLERNSEQYFGPGTRLTVT.

This clone is a singleton in its sample. V gene TRBV4-1 combines with J gene TRBJ2-3; D possibly corresponds to TRBD1 (6 bases). This CDR3 has 15 residues. V was cut by 1 base and J by 10 bases, with 18 bases left in between. CDR1 and CDR2 from the germline V gene are MGHRA and YSYEKL. The CDR3 spells CASSQVGTLNLAQYF. The CDR3 DNA follows: TGCGCCAGCAGCCAAGTCGGGACACTTAATCTTGCGCAGTATTTT.

The J gene is TRBJ2-7, the V gene TRBV5-4; D gene ambiguous. Germline CDR1 SGHNT, CDR2 YYREEE (reference sequence). The length of the CDR3 is 13 residues. The ends were cut back, 6 bases at V and 0 bases at J, with 10 bases in the middle. The CDR3 sequence is CASNSPSSYEQYF. Here the CDR3 DNA reads TGTGCCAGCAATTCTCCTAGCTCCTACGAGCAGTACTTC.

This chain uses TRBV7-9 with TRBJ2-7, with D unresolved. V lost 5 bases, J lost 9 bases, and 14 bases lay in between. The germline gives CDR1 SEHNR, CDR2 FQNEAQ (reference sequence). This CDR3 has 12 residues. The CDR3 sequence: CASSPAGVVQYF. CDR3 in DNA: TGTGCCAGCAGCCCCGCCGGTGTTGTGCAGTACTTC.

The chain is built from TRBV10-1 and TRBJ2-3; TRBD1 matches 10 bases. Trimming removed 0 bases from V and 4 bases from J; junction bases left unmatched: 16. The CDR3 runs 20 residues. Looked up from germline, CDR1 is WNHNN and CDR2 is SYGVQD (reference sequence). The CDR3 reads CASSESVVRDRGFGADTQYF. DNA of the CDR3: TGCGCCAGCAGTGAGTCGGTAGTACGGGACAGGGGTTTTGGCGCAGATACGCAGTATTTT.

As regards this clone: Other DNA sequences from this sample encode an identical CDR3 as well. J is TRBJ1-2 and V is TRBV9, with D perhaps TRBD1 (5 bases). Germline V gene data show CDR1 as SGDLS and CDR2 as YYNGEE. Trimming pared 4 bases from V and 4 bases from J, leaving 11 bases between. The CDR3 sequence is 13 residues long. The CDR3 loop is CASSSGGGYGYTF. The CDR3 DNA reads as TGTGCCAGCAGCTCCGGGGGTGGCTATGGCTACACCTTC.

The chain combines TRBV18 with TRBJ1-3; unclear D gene. The germline V gene encodes CDR1 KGHSH and CDR2 LQKENI. The length of the CDR3 is 17 residues. V was trimmed by 0 bases and J by 0 bases, leaving 12 bases between them. CDR3 amino acids: CASSPPGPIHSGNTIYF. The CDR3 DNA is TGTGCCAGCTCACCACCAGGGCCAATACACTCTGGAAACACCATATATTTT. The entire variable domain, with the rest obtained from reference TRBV18 and TRBJ1-3, is as follows: NAGVMQNPRHLVRRRGQEARLRCSPMKGHSHVYWYRQLPEEGLKFMVYLQKENIIDESGMPKERFSAEFPKEGPSILRIQQVVRGDSAAYFCASSPPGPIHSGNTIYFGEGSWLTVV.